The source of this T cell receptor (beta chain) is a study of T cell repertoires in cytomegalovirus infection. Unmatched junction bases numbered 12, after V lost 4 bases and J lost 7 bases. The CDR3 has 17 residues. Germline CDR1 is MNHNS and CDR2 is SASEGT. Using its own MiXCR run on the reads, TCRdb lists one record per CDR3 protein. The repertoire holds fewer than 1,000,000 distinct CDR3 sequences, 30% to 40% seen once, with around 15% in the top ten. About this clonotype itself: The antigen remains undetermined.

The specimen was cultured CD8+ T cells from PBMCs, collected from culture after CMV antigen stimulation. The chain links TRBV6-1 to TRBJ2-3; 12 bases line up with TRBD1. The TCR was taken from a human donor in good health (CMV status not recorded). Some clones in this sample may be carry-over from other donors' samples. The CDR3 bases are TGTGCCAGCAGTGCAGGGGGGACAGGGGGCGAGTGGTATACGCAGTATTTT. The encoded protein is CASSAGGTGGEWYTQYF.